The entry below describes one T cell receptor beta chain. Its target antigen remains unknown. Per-base quality was not reported, and no clone a single base away is much larger than it. The record originates from a study of T-cell reconstitution after alpha-beta-depleted transplantation in children (dated by TCRdb to about 2016). Study-wide context: The study quantitatively tracked T-cell immune reconstitution after TCRalphabeta/CD19-depleted allogeneic hematopoietic cell transplantation in children using TCR repertoire profiling.

The germline V gene yields MNHNS for CDR1 and SASEGT for CDR2. The CDR3 numbers 15 residues from cysteine through phenylalanine. Only the CDR3 DNA is retained, 45 bases long and in frame from the first base. Trimming costs V 10 bases and J 0 bases, and their ends lie 16 bases apart. Receptor amplification or capture employed PCR. The run used an Illumina HiSeq 2500. To normalize quantification of the TCRbeta repertoire, the TCR libraries were built with molecular barcoding that relied on unique molecular identifiers. TCRdb cleaned the public reads at Q25 with fastp, built clones with MiXCR and kept in-frame beta chains. Rows merge per CDR3 protein into single entries with the most common DNA and genes. The sample has nearly 550,000 distinct CDR3 sequences on record, around 20% of them singletons. 2.5% to 3.5% of the sample belongs to the ten largest clones.

Sequencing was performed on PBMCs from the stem cell graft donor, taken from the stem cell graft. The sequence joins TRBV6-1 to TRBJ2-1, with the D gene too uncertain to name. The sequence was obtained from a human donor who donated a stem cell graft to a child with acute lymphoblastic leukemia. The CDR3 reads as follows: CATELSAVSYNEQFF. The DNA is TGTGCCACCGAACTCTCTGCGGTCTCCTACAATGAGCAGTTCTTC.